The next 7 T cell receptor beta chains were all read from a single sample in a study of cytomegalovirus exposure and HLA in healthy donors. Method: immunoSEQ multiplex PCR; TCRdb's copy keeps in-frame clones and lacks some. The profile shows 30,000 to 40,000 clones, about 93% of them singletons. Sequences were obtained from PBMCs. The source of these receptors is a man between 18 and 29 years old in good health and CMV-seronegative.

The chain recombines TRBV5-1 with TRBJ2-7; weak D call: TRBD1 (6 bases). V lost 0 bases to trimming and J lost 2 bases, with 9 bases between them. Germline CDR1 SGHRS, CDR2 YFSETQ. The CDR3 extends over 14 amino acids. The CDR3 sequence is CASSLGTVPYEQYF. In nucleotides, the CDR3 is TGCGCCAGCAGCTTGGGGACAGTACCCTACGAGCAGTACTTC.

V usage is TRBV27 and J usage is TRBJ2-3; TRBD2 matches at 11 bases. The trim removed 4 bases at V and 6 bases at J, leaving 9 bases unmatched. The CDR3 contains 16 residues. CDR1 and CDR2 (germline): MNHEY, SMNVEV (reference sequence). CDR3 residues: CASSSISGRGLDTQYF. The DNA for the CDR3 is TGTGCCAGCAGTTCGATTAGCGGGAGGGGTCTGGATACGCAGTATTTT.

V and J are TRBV6-1 and TRBJ1-5; D is undetermined. CDR3 length: 13 residues. With 7 bases removed from V and 4 bases from J, the gap between germline ends came to 11 bases. Germline V gene lookup returns CDR1 MNHNS and CDR2 SASEGT. For the CDR3, the DNA is TGTGCCAGCACCAGAGAGGTTAATCAGCCCCAGCATTTT. Translating gives CASTREVNQPQHF.

The CDR3 is CASSFGGELFF. The CDR3 region has the DNA TGCGCCAGCAGCTTCGGCGGGGAGCTGTTTTTT. This rearrangement joins TRBV5-1 to TRBJ2-2, with unresolved D. Germline values: CDR1 SGHRS, CDR2 YFSETQ. The CDR3 totals 11 residues. V shed 2 bases and J shed 7 bases, with 3 bases lying between them.

This chain connects TRBV27 to TRBJ2-7, with D unclear. Trimming took off 1 base at V and 5 bases at J, with 12 bases between the two ends. Germline CDR1 is MNHEY and CDR2 is SMNVEV (reference sequence). This CDR3 comprises 14 residues. CDR3 sequence (DNA): TGTGCCAGCAGTTTATTATCTTTCGGAGACGAGCAGTACTTC. Protein: CASSLLSFGDEQYF.

This rearrangement joins TRBV7-2 to TRBJ2-3; 7 positions match TRBD2. The germline CDR1 and CDR2 sequences are SGHTA and FQGNSA. The CDR3 runs to 16 residues. With 0 bases clipped from V and 2 bases from J, the junction kept 5 bases outside the gene matches. As DNA, the CDR3 is TGTGCCAGCAGCTTAGCGCTAGCGGTACTCACAGATACGCAGTATTTT. As protein: CASSLALAVLTDTQYF.

The rearrangement uses TRBV7-2 and TRBJ2-3; 9 bases are shared with TRBD2. Germline V gene sequence: CDR1 SGHTA, CDR2 FQGNSA. The CDR3 is 15 amino acids. The junction had 6 bases not matched to a gene; V was cut back by 2 bases and J by 6 bases. The CDR3 DNA sequence: TGTGCCAGCAGCTTACTGTTAGCGGGGGCGGATACGCAGTATTTT. Translating it yields CASSLLLAGADTQYF.